The rows below give T cell receptor beta chains drawn from one sample of a study of post-analysis software for immune sequencing data. TCRdb reprocessed the PCR reads with MiXCR, giving one entry per CDR3 protein. This table holds fewer than 600,000 distinct CDR3 sequences, roughly 46% found once. Sequenced sample: blood. The origin of the receptors is a girl aged 5 to 17 with multiple sclerosis. CDR3s include the opening cysteine and the closing phenylalanine or tryptophan.

v_call cdr3_aa
TRBV7-8 CASSRTGINYGYTF
TRBV2 CASSVQAGTSYEQYF
TRBV6-2/TRBV6-3 CASRTSTYEQYF
TRBV5-1 CASSPSGGLNTEAFF
TRBV20-1 CSAQLATSRFNEQFF
TRBV7-9 CASSLEGTAWRGYTF
TRBV2 CASSGESEDTQYF
TRBV2 CASSEDTINEKLFF
TRBV29-1 CSVGIRGGYTF
TRBV5-1 CASSLTGTDPYEQYF
TRBV11-2 CASSRDAGGAYGYTF
TRBV19 CASSKYLTGTYEYEQYF
TRBV4-2 CASSQEGLAGAGADTQYF
TRBV28 CASSFAGTKETQYF
TRBV3-1 CASSQGTSGPYEQYF